These 18 T cell receptor beta chains came from one sample sequenced in a study of shared clonotypes between healthy human individuals. Some clones are missing from TCRdb's copy, which holds only in-frame ones; the method was immunoSEQ multiplex PCR. The sample consists of over a million clones, around three quarters of them appearing once. Sequenced input: memory CD4+ T cells from PBMCs. Specified subset: CD45RA-negative fraction. These receptors all stem from a man aged 18 to 29 in good health. Some clones in this sample may be carry-over from other donors' samples.

This sequence joins TRBV28 and TRBJ1-5; no clear D gene. V was pared by 6 bases and J by 1 base, with 7 bases between. From germline, CDR1 is MDHEN and CDR2 SYDVKM. CDR3 length equals 13 residues. CDR3 DNA: TGTGCCAGCAGGGCTCAGAGCAATCAGCCCCAGCATTTT. Protein product: CASRAQSNQPQHF.

The chain carries TRBV2 and TRBJ1-2; tentative D call: TRBD1 (5 bases). Germline V gene sequence: CDR1 SNHLY, CDR2 FYNNEI. Trimming shortened V by 6 bases and J by 8 bases, and 19 bases separated the two germline ends. This CDR3 has 14 residues. The CDR3: CASRAQATAGGYTF. The CDR3 bases are TGTGCCAGCAGGGCACAGGCCACGGCGGGGGGCTACACCTTC.

The chain is built from TRBV6-5 and TRBJ1-5, with unresolved D. CDR1 and CDR2 (germline): MNHEY, SVGAGI. The CDR3 consists of 13 residues. V shed 7 bases and J shed 3 bases, with 10 bases lying between them. CDR3 DNA sequence: TGTGCCAGCACCTCCCGGCCCAATCAGCCCCAGCATTTT. Protein: CASTSRPNQPQHF.

V is TRBV10-3 and J is TRBJ1-1, with TRBD1 matching over 9 bases. In germline, CDR1 is ENHRY, CDR2 SYGVKD. This CDR3 has 19 residues. Losses at the gene ends were 5 bases for V and 4 bases for J; bases not matched to a gene: 20. CDR3: CAISSLPTLSTGGSTEAFF. The CDR3 coding sequence is TGTGCCATCAGTTCTCTGCCCACCCTCTCCACAGGGGGCTCCACTGAAGCTTTCTTT.

The sample holds a few counts of this clone. In nucleotides, the CDR3 is TGTGCCAGCAGCTCAGGGAGGGGAGAGCAGTTCTTC. Protein product: CASSSGRGEQFF. The chain recombines TRBV4-2 with TRBJ2-1; 7 bases match TRBD2. After removal of 5 bases from V and 10 bases from J, the junction contained 5 bases not matched to a gene. The CDR3 runs 12 residues. Germline CDR1 LGHNA, CDR2 YNFKEQ.

J is TRBJ1-2 and V is TRBV5-6; D is perhaps TRBD1 (5 bases). The CDR3 consists of 13 residues. Trimming took off 2 bases at V and 7 bases at J, with 12 bases between the two ends. Germline values: CDR1 SGHDT, CDR2 YYEEEE. CDR3 DNA sequence: TGTGCCAGCAGCTTCACAGGACGGAGTGGCTACACCTTC. This sequence encodes CASSFTGRSGYTF.

The CDR3 is CASSPQGQGASEQYF. The CDR3 DNA reads as TGTGCCAGCAGCCCACAGGGACAGGGGGCGAGTGAGCAGTACTTC. This rearrangement joins TRBV7-9 to TRBJ2-7; 12 bases are shared with TRBD1. The V and J ends lost 5 bases and 7 bases, in that order; junction bases with no gene match: 9. CDR1 and CDR2 (germline): SEHNR, FQNEAQ (reference sequence). CDR3 length: 15 amino acids.

This chain joins TRBV5-4 and TRBJ1-2; no clear D. Looked up from germline, CDR1 is SGHNT and CDR2 is YYREEE (reference sequence). This CDR3 spans 14 amino acids. V was pared by 4 bases and J by 1 base, with 11 bases between. The CDR3 region has the DNA TGTGCCAGCAGCGTAATCTTACTTAACTATGGCTACACCTTC. As protein: CASSVILLNYGYTF.

The chain uses TRBV5-1 and TRBJ2-1; the D is unclear. Germline CDR1 SGHRS, CDR2 YFSETQ. Trimming pared 0 bases from V and 10 bases from J, leaving 8 bases between. This CDR3 has 12 amino acids. CDR3 nucleotides: TGCGCCAGCAGCTTGGGGGGTGTGGAGCAGTTCTTC. It translates to CASSLGGVEQFF.

The CDR3 sequence is CASSLARGSDTQYF. DNA of the CDR3: TGCGCCAGCAGCTTGGCTCGTGGGTCAGATACGCAGTATTTT. This chain connects TRBV5-1 to TRBJ2-3; D is ambiguous. The CDR3 totals 14 residues. The V and J ends lost 0 bases and 4 bases respectively, with 9 bases between them. In germline, CDR1 is SGHRS, CDR2 YFSETQ.

The J gene is TRBJ2-5, the V gene TRBV11-2; 8 bases line up with TRBD2. Germline lookup yields CDR1 SGHAT and CDR2 FQNNGV. This CDR3 spans 14 amino acids. With 1 base clipped from V and 3 bases from J, the junction kept 1 base outside the gene matches. CDR3 nucleotide sequence: TGTGCCAGCAGCTTAGCGGGAGGGGAAGAGACCCAGTACTTC. The encoded protein is CASSLAGGEETQYF.

The J gene is TRBJ2-7, the V gene TRBV4-2; 7 bases line up with TRBD2. J gave up 3 bases and V 0 bases, and 5 bases lay outside the gene matches. CDR1 LGHNA and CDR2 YNFKEQ come from the germline V gene. The CDR3 is 15 residues long. CDR3 DNA: TGTGCCAGCAGCCAAGATGAGGGACTAAACTACGAGCAGTACTTC. Encoded protein: CASSQDEGLNYEQYF.

J is TRBJ1-2 and V is TRBV29-1; TRBD1 is a possible D gene (6 bases). The length of the CDR3 is 14 residues. Trimming cost V 4 bases and J 7 bases, with 19 bases left between them. Germline assignment: CDR1 SQVTM and CDR2 ANQGSEA. The DNA for the CDR3 is TGCAGCGTTGGAGTGGAGGGGGGTCTCCTTGGCTACACCTTC. This sequence encodes CSVGVEGGLLGYTF.

The chain links TRBV29-1 to TRBJ2-1; the D is unclear. Trimming took off 7 bases at V and 0 bases at J, with 19 bases between the two ends. Germline assignment: CDR1 SQVTM and CDR2 ANQGSEA. The length of the CDR3 is 16 residues. The CDR3 is CSGKRRGASSYNEQFF. CDR3 bases: TGCAGCGGTAAAAGACGTGGTGCGAGCTCCTACAATGAGCAGTTCTTC.

The V call is TRBV5-1, the J call TRBJ2-1, with 12 bases fitting TRBD2. The germline CDR1 and CDR2 sequences are SGHRS and YFSETQ. Trimming at V came to 2 bases and at J to 7 bases, leaving 4 bases not matched to a gene. CDR3 size: 15 residues. CDR3 sequence (DNA): TGCGCCAGCAGCTTCGGACTAGCGGGGCGAAATGAGCAGTTCTTC. As protein: CASSFGLAGRNEQFF.

The CDR3 spells CASSGQGEETQYF. In DNA, the CDR3 is TGCGCCAGCAGCGGACAGGGGGAGGAGACCCAGTACTTC. This chain links TRBV5-1 with TRBJ2-5, with 10 bases matching TRBD1. Germline CDR1 is SGHRS and CDR2 is YFSETQ. The CDR3 runs 13 residues. The V and J ends lost 4 bases and 5 bases, in that order; junction bases with no gene match: 2. Using reference TRBV5-1 and TRBJ2-5 for the parts outside the CDR3, the full variable domain is KAGVTQTPRYLIKTRGQQVTLSCSPISGHRSVSWYQQTPGQGLQFLFEYFSETQRNKGNFPGRFSGRQFSNSRSEMNVSTLELGDSALYLCASSGQGEETQYFGPGTRLLVL.

This clone was counted ten times or more. V usage is TRBV6-1 and J usage is TRBJ2-7; 10 bases align to TRBD2. The V segment lost 6 bases and the J segment 2 bases; nucleotides outside the gene matches: 7. The germline gives CDR1 MNHNS, CDR2 SASEGT. This CDR3 comprises 15 residues. DNA of the CDR3: TGTGCCAGCAGGACTAGCGGGTTCTCGACCTACGAGCAGTACTTC. Its translation is CASRTSGFSTYEQYF.

This clone was counted a few times. V gene TRBV19 combines with J gene TRBJ2-3, with TRBD2 as a possible D gene (5 bases). From germline, CDR1 is LNHDA and CDR2 SQIVND (reference sequence). The CDR3 is 14 residues long. Trimming removed 3 bases from V and 1 base from J, with 8 bases in between. The CDR3 DNA follows: TGTGCCAGTAGTATTTCCGGGGGCACAGATACGCAGTATTTT. Translated: CASSISGGTDTQYF.